These 32 T cell receptor beta chains came from one sample sequenced in a study of T cells in Graves' hyperthyroidism and ophthalmopathy. TCR beta CDR3 regions were amplified from RNA. The study used the HTBI primer set for a first-round RT-PCR of the TCR CDR3. TCRdb redid the calling of the multiplex PCR reads with MiXCR, one entry per CDR3 protein. This table has approximately 590,000 distinct CDR3 sequences, around 45% appearing once. The source material was peripheral blood or thyroid tissue (not recorded which). These receptor sequences come from a woman aged 18-35 years with Graves' hyperthyroidism.

The J gene is TRBJ1-4, the V gene TRBV29-1, with TRBD1 as a possible D gene (5 bases). There are 17 residues in the CDR3. Trimming cost V 3 bases and J 4 bases, with 21 bases left between them. CDR1 SQVTM and CDR2 ANQGSEA come from the germline V gene. Here the CDR3 reads CSVERGTNGELNEKLFF. The CDR3 nucleotides read TGCAGCGTTGAGCGAGGGACCAACGGGGAGCTTAATGAAAAACTGTTTTTT. Drawing the rest from reference TRBV29-1 and TRBJ1-4, the complete variable domain is SAVISQKPSRDICQRGTSLTIQCQVDSQVTMMFWYRQQPGQSLTLIATANQGSEATYESGFVIDKFPISRPNLTFSTLTVSNMSPEDSSIYLCSVERGTNGELNEKLFFGSGTQLSVL.

V usage is TRBV2 and J usage is TRBJ1-5; unclear D gene. The CDR3 extends over 13 amino acids. Germline V lookup: CDR1 SNHLY, CDR2 FYNNEI. Trimming shortened V by 7 bases and J by 1 base, and 8 bases separated the two germline ends. The CDR3 DNA reads TGTGCCAGCAACAGAATGAGCAATCAGCCCCAGCATTTT. Amino acids: CASNRMSNQPQHF.

This clonotype was found many times. This chain joins TRBV2 and TRBJ1-5, with 11 bases identical to TRBD1. The CDR3 length is 16 residues. The V segment lost 6 bases and the J segment 5 bases; nucleotides outside the gene matches: 9. CDR1 SNHLY and CDR2 FYNNEI come from the germline V gene. The CDR3, as DNA: TGTGCCAGCAGGGAGGAGGGACAGGGGGGACATCAGCCCCAGCATTTT. It yields the protein CASREEGQGGHQPQHF. Filled out from reference TRBV2 and TRBJ1-5, the complete variable domain reads EPEVTQTPSHQVTQMGQEVILRCVPISNHLYFYWYRQILGQKVEFLVSFYNNEISEKSEIFDDQFSVERPDGSNFTLKIRSTKLEDSAMYFCASREEGQGGHQPQHFGDGTRLSIL.

The chain couples TRBV29-1 to TRBJ1-2; D is unresolved. This CDR3 contains 13 residues. The germline V gene encodes CDR1 SQVTM and CDR2 ANQGSEA. Trimming took off 7 bases at V and 2 bases at J, with 14 bases between the two ends. The CDR3 sequence: CSAEDVRNYGYTF. As DNA, the CDR3 is TGCAGCGCCGAAGATGTACGGAACTATGGCTACACCTTC.

The chain has TRBV2 and TRBJ1-4; D is possibly TRBD1 (6 bases). This CDR3 has 16 amino acids. V lost 6 bases to trimming and J lost 7 bases, with 21 bases between them. Germline values: CDR1 SNHLY, CDR2 FYNNEI. This CDR3 reads CASSQMLAGAGEKLFF. The CDR3 nucleotides are TGTGCCAGCAGCCAAATGTTAGCAGGGGCGGGTGAAAAACTGTTTTTT.

This clonotype was observed at least ten times. J is TRBJ1-3 and V is TRBV24-1, with D possibly matching TRBD1 (5 bases). This CDR3 comprises 15 residues. Germline lookup yields CDR1 KGHDR and CDR2 SFDVKD. The V end lost 1 base, the J end lost 3 bases, and 9 bases lay between the germline ends. CDR3 DNA: TGTGCCACCAGTGATTTCGAAAGGGGTGGAAACACCATATATTTT. This codes for CATSDFERGGNTIYF.

This clonotype was found a few times. The CDR3: CASYSVLLTHYEQYF. The CDR3 DNA reads TGTGCCAGCTATTCCGTCCTACTGACGCACTACGAGCAGTACTTC. The chain joins TRBV7-3 to TRBJ2-7; D gene ambiguous. Germline V lookup: CDR1 SGHTA, CDR2 FQGTGA. This CDR3 has 15 residues. Trimming took 8 bases from V and 3 from J, leaving 20 bases between them.

This clonotype is a singleton in its sample. The chain carries TRBV5-1 and TRBJ2-7; 11 bases are shared with TRBD2. Germline lookup yields CDR1 SGHRS and CDR2 YFSETQ. The V segment lost 0 bases and the J segment 9 bases; nucleotides outside the gene matches: 8. The CDR3 consists of 15 residues. The CDR3 here is CASSLGTSGRKLQYF. DNA for the CDR3: TGCGCCAGCAGCTTGGGTACTAGCGGGAGAAAGTTGCAGTACTTC.

In this sample, this clonotype turned up many times. The chain couples TRBV29-1 to TRBJ1-2; no definite D call. The V end lost 1 base, the J end lost 2 bases, and 8 bases lay between the germline ends. Per germline, CDR1 SQVTM and CDR2 ANQGSEA. The CDR3 is made up of 13 amino acids. The CDR3, as DNA: TGCAGCGTTGAAGCGGTCCGGAACTATGGCTACACCTTC. Its translation: CSVEAVRNYGYTF.

This clonotype has just a few counts. V gene TRBV20-1 combines with J gene TRBJ2-5; D unclear. Germline CDR1 reads DFQATT; CDR2 reads SNEGSKA (reference sequence). V lost 3 bases and J lost 0, with 11 bases in between. The CDR3 extends over 14 amino acids. The CDR3 coding sequence is TGCAGTGCTAGGAGAGGTTACTACCAAGAGACCCAGTACTTC. Translating gives CSARRGYYQETQYF.

This clonotype appeared a few times. Its ends do not fully match the called genes, so a read error is possible. The chain joins TRBV7-7 to TRBJ2-3; D is ambiguous. Germline CDR1 reads SSHAT; CDR2 reads FNYEAQ (reference sequence). The CDR3 length is 14 residues. CDR3 nucleotides: TGTGCTAGCAGCTTAGGCGGCCCGAAGGATACGCAGTATTTT. It yields the protein CASSLGGPKDTQYF. Using reference TRBV7-7 and TRBJ2-3 for the parts outside the CDR3, the full variable domain is GAGVSQSPRYKVTKRGQDVTLRCDPISSHATLYWYQQALGQGPEFLTYFNYEAQPDKSGLPSDRFSAERPEGSISTLTIQRTEQRDSAMYRCASSLGGPKDTQYFGPGTRLTVL.

This clonotype was detected only a few times. This chain connects TRBV7-4 to TRBJ1-2, with TRBD1 identical over 12 bases. This CDR3 is 17 amino acids long. Germline V gene data show CDR1 as SGHVT and CDR2 as SQSDAQ. J was trimmed by 2 bases and V by 5 bases; bases with no gene match: 9. The CDR3 bases are TGTGCCAGCAGCCAGCCCCTGGGACAGGGGGCGAACTATGGCTACACCTTC. Amino acids: CASSQPLGQGANYGYTF.

A note on this clonotype: A much larger clone is a single base away; this may be a read error. The chain uses TRBV2 and TRBJ1-1; maybe TRBD1 (5 bases). The CDR3 totals 12 residues. Germline values: CDR1 SNHLY, CDR2 FYNNEI. This CDR3 is CVSSEGDGEAFF. The CDR3 DNA sequence: TGTGTCAGCAGTGAAGGGGACGGCGAGGCTTTCTTT.

In its sample, this clonotype was seen many times. This chain joins TRBV10-3 and TRBJ1-1, with a tentative D call TRBD1 (5 bases). The CDR3 runs to 14 residues. Germline CDR1 and CDR2: ENHRY and SYGVKD. V dropped 8 bases and J dropped 0 bases, with 13 bases sitting between them. CDR3 DNA sequence: TGTGCCATCGGCCCGGGGGGAATGAACACTGAAGCTTTCTTT. As protein: CAIGPGGMNTEAFF.

This clonotype was counted only a few times. V usage is TRBV7-8 and J usage is TRBJ2-5; 8 nucleotides agree with TRBD2. This CDR3 has 15 amino acids. The V and J ends lost 5 bases and 5 bases, in that order; junction bases with no gene match: 10. The germline V gene has CDR1 SGHVS and CDR2 FQNEAQ. CDR3 sequence reads: CASSKPPGGGETQYF. The CDR3 DNA reads as TGTGCCAGCAGCAAGCCGCCGGGAGGGGGTGAGACCCAGTACTTC. Full variable domain (outside the CDR3, taken from reference TRBV7-8 and TRBJ2-5): GAGVSQSPRYKVAKRGQDVALRCDPISGHVSLFWYQQALGQGPEFLTYFQNEAQLDKSGLPSDRFFAERPEGSVSTLKIQRTQQEDSAVYLCASSKPPGGGETQYFGPGTRLLVL.

The chain combines TRBV25-1 with TRBJ1-1, with D hard to call. Germline V CDR1 and CDR2: MGHDK, SYGVNS. V was shortened by 5 bases and J by 0 bases, with 10 bases between the two germline ends. The CDR3 extends over 14 amino acids. This chain's CDR3 is CASSILGLNTEAFF. In DNA, the CDR3 is TGTGCCAGCAGTATCCTCGGGCTGAACACTGAAGCTTTCTTT.

In this sample, this clonotype turned up many times. V is TRBV29-1 and J is TRBJ1-1; no clear D. Trimming cost V 6 bases and J 2 bases, with 4 bases left between them. Germline V gene sequence: CDR1 SQVTM, CDR2 ANQGSEA. The CDR3 length is 10 residues. The CDR3 DNA reads as TGCAGCGTCCTCAACACTGAAGCTTTCTTT. Translating gives CSVLNTEAFF.

This chain's CDR3 is CASSLEKPGNTIYF. CDR3 bases: TGCGCCAGCAGCTTGGAGAAACCTGGAAACACCATATATTTT. The chain uses TRBV5-1 and TRBJ1-3, with D hard to call. Trimming shortened V by 0 bases and J by 2 bases, and 6 bases separated the two germline ends. This CDR3 region has 14 residues. The germline CDR1 and CDR2 sequences are SGHRS and YFSETQ.

This clonotype was seen more than once but under ten times. Mismatch with germline at one junction end may stem from a read error. The chain uses TRBV2 and TRBJ1-6, with 9 bases lining up with TRBD1. The CDR3 is made up of 15 amino acids. From germline, CDR1 is SNHLY and CDR2 FYNNEI. The CDR3 region is CAISGRTGVNSPLHF. Written as DNA, the CDR3 is TGTGCCATCAGTGGCCGGACAGGGGTTAATTCACCCCTCCACTTT.

The V and J genes are TRBV7-2 and TRBJ1-6, with D possibly TRBD1 on 5 matching bases. The V gene's germline CDR1 is SGHTA and CDR2 FQGNSA. Trimming left V 0 bases short and J 10 bases short, with 10 bases between. This CDR3 contains 14 residues. The CDR3 sequence: CASSLAGAASPLHF. Here the CDR3 DNA reads TGTGCCAGCAGCTTAGCCGGGGCGGCATCACCCCTCCACTTT.

V and J are TRBV19 and TRBJ2-2, with D perhaps given as TRBD1 or TRBD2 (5 bases each). Germline CDR1 reads LNHDA; CDR2 reads SQIVND (reference sequence). V was trimmed by 5 bases and J by 6 bases, leaving 16 bases between them. The CDR3 totals 15 residues. The CDR3: CASSLGTLGSGELFF. The CDR3 DNA follows: TGTGCCAGTAGTCTCGGGACGCTGGGCTCCGGGGAGCTGTTTTTT.

The chain links TRBV5-1 to TRBJ1-1; 7 bases map to TRBD1. The germline gives CDR1 SGHRS, CDR2 YFSETQ. Trimming at V came to 3 bases and at J to 10 bases, leaving 12 bases not matched to a gene. This CDR3 comprises 14 residues. CDR3: CASSSDDRERLAFF. DNA for the CDR3: TGCGCCAGCAGCTCGGATGACAGGGAGAGGCTAGCTTTCTTT.

This chain joins TRBV4-2 and TRBJ2-5; D is ambiguous. The CDR3 extends over 15 amino acids. V was shortened by 2 bases and J by 5 bases, with 15 bases between the two germline ends. CDR1 and CDR2 from the germline V gene are LGHNA and YNFKEQ. CDR3 DNA sequence: TGTGCCAGCAGCCAACCTCCCGACTTAATGGAGACCCAGTACTTC. Its protein is CASSQPPDLMETQYF.

For this clonotype: The junction does not match germline at one end; this may be a read error. The V and J genes are TRBV24-1 and TRBJ1-1; the match to TRBD1 covers 12 bases. CDR3 length: 17 residues. Per germline, CDR1 KGHDR and CDR2 SFDVKD. CDR3 sequence reads: CASSAPGQGARNTEAFF. In DNA, the CDR3 is TGTGCCAGCAGTGCCCCGGGACAGGGGGCGCGAAACACTGAAGCTTTCTTT.

This clonotype was recorded a few times. The chain recombines TRBV7-2 with TRBJ2-7, with 8 bases lining up with TRBD1. Germline V gene data show CDR1 as SGHTA and CDR2 as FQGNSA. This CDR3 region has 16 residues. Losses at the gene ends were 5 bases for V and 5 bases for J; bases not matched to a gene: 14. CDR3 region: CASSHPPDRAGDEQYF. In DNA, the CDR3 is TGTGCCAGCAGCCATCCTCCGGACAGGGCCGGCGACGAGCAGTACTTC.

The genes are TRBV2 and TRBJ1-2; D is possibly TRBD1 (6 bases). Germline CDR1 SNHLY, CDR2 FYNNEI. V shed 1 base and J shed 4 bases, with 13 bases lying between them. The length of the CDR3 is 15 residues. This chain's CDR3 is CASSEEVRGGYGYTF. The CDR3 DNA follows: TGTGCCAGCAGTGAAGAGGTCAGGGGCGGCTATGGCTACACCTTC.

As for this clonotype: A much bigger clone sits one base away, suggesting this may be a read error. V usage is TRBV7-9 and J usage is TRBJ2-7; no firm D call. This CDR3 spans 12 amino acids. Germline values: CDR1 SEHNR, CDR2 FQNEAQ (reference sequence). This chain's CDR3 is CASSHATVDQCF. CDR3 nucleotide sequence: TGTGCCAGCAGCCACGCCACAGTCGACCAGTGCTTC.

As to this clonotype: An end of the junction differs from the germline gene, which may be a read error. The chain joins TRBV6-4 to TRBJ1-2; 7 bases agree with TRBD1. The CDR3 spans 11 residues. The V gene's germline CDR1 is MRHNA and CDR2 SNTAGT. The DNA for the CDR3 is TGTGCCAGCAGTGACTCGGACAGGAAGAGGTTC. This gives the protein CASSDSDRKRF.

The J gene is TRBJ1-1, the V gene TRBV7-9; 7 nucleotides line up with TRBD1. Losses at the gene ends were 6 bases for V and 0 bases for J; bases not matched to a gene: 7. The CDR3 extends over 15 amino acids. CDR1 and CDR2 from the germline V gene are SEHNR and FQNEAQ (reference sequence). As DNA, the CDR3 is TGTGCCAGCAGTCCAGCAGGGGGGCTGAACACTGAAGCTTTCTTT. This codes for CASSPAGGLNTEAFF.

The V gene is TRBV6-5, the J gene TRBJ1-2; a weak D match, TRBD1 (6 bases). CDR1 MNHEY and CDR2 SVGAGI come from the germline V gene. There are 14 residues in the CDR3. V gave up 5 bases and J gave up 8 bases, with 18 bases separating them. As DNA, the CDR3 is TGTGCCAGCAGTGGACAGTCAAGAGTAAAGGGCTACACCTTC. Translating it yields CASSGQSRVKGYTF.

The V gene is TRBV7-2, the J gene TRBJ2-2, with D unresolved. The germline CDR1 and CDR2 sequences are SGHTA and FQGNSA. Between the trimmed V and J ends, which lost 2 bases and 4 bases, there was a span of 8 bases. The CDR3 loop spans 14 amino acids. The CDR3 DNA is TGTGCCAGCAGCTTATTTGGGGTCACCGGGGAGCTGTTTTTT. The encoded protein is CASSLFGVTGELFF.

Note on this clonotype: A read error may explain this, as a much larger clone is one base away. V usage is TRBV7-2 and J usage is TRBJ2-5; 7 bases are shared with TRBD1. Trimming cost V 2 bases and J 5 bases; bases outside gene matches: 5. CDR3 length: 14 amino acids. Germline V CDR1 and CDR2: SGHTA, FQGNSA. The CDR3 is CASSLPGGRETQYF. The CDR3 region has the DNA TGTGCCAGCAGCTTACCAGGGGGTCGGGAGACCCAGTACTTC.